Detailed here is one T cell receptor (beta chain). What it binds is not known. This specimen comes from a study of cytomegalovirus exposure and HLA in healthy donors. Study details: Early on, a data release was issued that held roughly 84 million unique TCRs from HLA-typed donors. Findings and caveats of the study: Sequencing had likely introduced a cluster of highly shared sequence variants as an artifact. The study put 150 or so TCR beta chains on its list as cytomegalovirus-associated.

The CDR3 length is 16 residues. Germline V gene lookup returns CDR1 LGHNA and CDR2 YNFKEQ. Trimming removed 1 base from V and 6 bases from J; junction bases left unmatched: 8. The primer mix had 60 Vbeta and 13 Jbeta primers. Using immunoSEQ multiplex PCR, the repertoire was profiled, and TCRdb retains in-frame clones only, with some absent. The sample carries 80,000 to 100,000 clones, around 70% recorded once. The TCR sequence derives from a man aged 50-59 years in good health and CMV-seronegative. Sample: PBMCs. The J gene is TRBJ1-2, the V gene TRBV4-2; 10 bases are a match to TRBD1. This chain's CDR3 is CASSQGDRGRDNGYTF. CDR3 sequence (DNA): TGTGCCAGCAGCCAAGGTGACAGGGGGCGAGATAATGGCTACACCTTC.